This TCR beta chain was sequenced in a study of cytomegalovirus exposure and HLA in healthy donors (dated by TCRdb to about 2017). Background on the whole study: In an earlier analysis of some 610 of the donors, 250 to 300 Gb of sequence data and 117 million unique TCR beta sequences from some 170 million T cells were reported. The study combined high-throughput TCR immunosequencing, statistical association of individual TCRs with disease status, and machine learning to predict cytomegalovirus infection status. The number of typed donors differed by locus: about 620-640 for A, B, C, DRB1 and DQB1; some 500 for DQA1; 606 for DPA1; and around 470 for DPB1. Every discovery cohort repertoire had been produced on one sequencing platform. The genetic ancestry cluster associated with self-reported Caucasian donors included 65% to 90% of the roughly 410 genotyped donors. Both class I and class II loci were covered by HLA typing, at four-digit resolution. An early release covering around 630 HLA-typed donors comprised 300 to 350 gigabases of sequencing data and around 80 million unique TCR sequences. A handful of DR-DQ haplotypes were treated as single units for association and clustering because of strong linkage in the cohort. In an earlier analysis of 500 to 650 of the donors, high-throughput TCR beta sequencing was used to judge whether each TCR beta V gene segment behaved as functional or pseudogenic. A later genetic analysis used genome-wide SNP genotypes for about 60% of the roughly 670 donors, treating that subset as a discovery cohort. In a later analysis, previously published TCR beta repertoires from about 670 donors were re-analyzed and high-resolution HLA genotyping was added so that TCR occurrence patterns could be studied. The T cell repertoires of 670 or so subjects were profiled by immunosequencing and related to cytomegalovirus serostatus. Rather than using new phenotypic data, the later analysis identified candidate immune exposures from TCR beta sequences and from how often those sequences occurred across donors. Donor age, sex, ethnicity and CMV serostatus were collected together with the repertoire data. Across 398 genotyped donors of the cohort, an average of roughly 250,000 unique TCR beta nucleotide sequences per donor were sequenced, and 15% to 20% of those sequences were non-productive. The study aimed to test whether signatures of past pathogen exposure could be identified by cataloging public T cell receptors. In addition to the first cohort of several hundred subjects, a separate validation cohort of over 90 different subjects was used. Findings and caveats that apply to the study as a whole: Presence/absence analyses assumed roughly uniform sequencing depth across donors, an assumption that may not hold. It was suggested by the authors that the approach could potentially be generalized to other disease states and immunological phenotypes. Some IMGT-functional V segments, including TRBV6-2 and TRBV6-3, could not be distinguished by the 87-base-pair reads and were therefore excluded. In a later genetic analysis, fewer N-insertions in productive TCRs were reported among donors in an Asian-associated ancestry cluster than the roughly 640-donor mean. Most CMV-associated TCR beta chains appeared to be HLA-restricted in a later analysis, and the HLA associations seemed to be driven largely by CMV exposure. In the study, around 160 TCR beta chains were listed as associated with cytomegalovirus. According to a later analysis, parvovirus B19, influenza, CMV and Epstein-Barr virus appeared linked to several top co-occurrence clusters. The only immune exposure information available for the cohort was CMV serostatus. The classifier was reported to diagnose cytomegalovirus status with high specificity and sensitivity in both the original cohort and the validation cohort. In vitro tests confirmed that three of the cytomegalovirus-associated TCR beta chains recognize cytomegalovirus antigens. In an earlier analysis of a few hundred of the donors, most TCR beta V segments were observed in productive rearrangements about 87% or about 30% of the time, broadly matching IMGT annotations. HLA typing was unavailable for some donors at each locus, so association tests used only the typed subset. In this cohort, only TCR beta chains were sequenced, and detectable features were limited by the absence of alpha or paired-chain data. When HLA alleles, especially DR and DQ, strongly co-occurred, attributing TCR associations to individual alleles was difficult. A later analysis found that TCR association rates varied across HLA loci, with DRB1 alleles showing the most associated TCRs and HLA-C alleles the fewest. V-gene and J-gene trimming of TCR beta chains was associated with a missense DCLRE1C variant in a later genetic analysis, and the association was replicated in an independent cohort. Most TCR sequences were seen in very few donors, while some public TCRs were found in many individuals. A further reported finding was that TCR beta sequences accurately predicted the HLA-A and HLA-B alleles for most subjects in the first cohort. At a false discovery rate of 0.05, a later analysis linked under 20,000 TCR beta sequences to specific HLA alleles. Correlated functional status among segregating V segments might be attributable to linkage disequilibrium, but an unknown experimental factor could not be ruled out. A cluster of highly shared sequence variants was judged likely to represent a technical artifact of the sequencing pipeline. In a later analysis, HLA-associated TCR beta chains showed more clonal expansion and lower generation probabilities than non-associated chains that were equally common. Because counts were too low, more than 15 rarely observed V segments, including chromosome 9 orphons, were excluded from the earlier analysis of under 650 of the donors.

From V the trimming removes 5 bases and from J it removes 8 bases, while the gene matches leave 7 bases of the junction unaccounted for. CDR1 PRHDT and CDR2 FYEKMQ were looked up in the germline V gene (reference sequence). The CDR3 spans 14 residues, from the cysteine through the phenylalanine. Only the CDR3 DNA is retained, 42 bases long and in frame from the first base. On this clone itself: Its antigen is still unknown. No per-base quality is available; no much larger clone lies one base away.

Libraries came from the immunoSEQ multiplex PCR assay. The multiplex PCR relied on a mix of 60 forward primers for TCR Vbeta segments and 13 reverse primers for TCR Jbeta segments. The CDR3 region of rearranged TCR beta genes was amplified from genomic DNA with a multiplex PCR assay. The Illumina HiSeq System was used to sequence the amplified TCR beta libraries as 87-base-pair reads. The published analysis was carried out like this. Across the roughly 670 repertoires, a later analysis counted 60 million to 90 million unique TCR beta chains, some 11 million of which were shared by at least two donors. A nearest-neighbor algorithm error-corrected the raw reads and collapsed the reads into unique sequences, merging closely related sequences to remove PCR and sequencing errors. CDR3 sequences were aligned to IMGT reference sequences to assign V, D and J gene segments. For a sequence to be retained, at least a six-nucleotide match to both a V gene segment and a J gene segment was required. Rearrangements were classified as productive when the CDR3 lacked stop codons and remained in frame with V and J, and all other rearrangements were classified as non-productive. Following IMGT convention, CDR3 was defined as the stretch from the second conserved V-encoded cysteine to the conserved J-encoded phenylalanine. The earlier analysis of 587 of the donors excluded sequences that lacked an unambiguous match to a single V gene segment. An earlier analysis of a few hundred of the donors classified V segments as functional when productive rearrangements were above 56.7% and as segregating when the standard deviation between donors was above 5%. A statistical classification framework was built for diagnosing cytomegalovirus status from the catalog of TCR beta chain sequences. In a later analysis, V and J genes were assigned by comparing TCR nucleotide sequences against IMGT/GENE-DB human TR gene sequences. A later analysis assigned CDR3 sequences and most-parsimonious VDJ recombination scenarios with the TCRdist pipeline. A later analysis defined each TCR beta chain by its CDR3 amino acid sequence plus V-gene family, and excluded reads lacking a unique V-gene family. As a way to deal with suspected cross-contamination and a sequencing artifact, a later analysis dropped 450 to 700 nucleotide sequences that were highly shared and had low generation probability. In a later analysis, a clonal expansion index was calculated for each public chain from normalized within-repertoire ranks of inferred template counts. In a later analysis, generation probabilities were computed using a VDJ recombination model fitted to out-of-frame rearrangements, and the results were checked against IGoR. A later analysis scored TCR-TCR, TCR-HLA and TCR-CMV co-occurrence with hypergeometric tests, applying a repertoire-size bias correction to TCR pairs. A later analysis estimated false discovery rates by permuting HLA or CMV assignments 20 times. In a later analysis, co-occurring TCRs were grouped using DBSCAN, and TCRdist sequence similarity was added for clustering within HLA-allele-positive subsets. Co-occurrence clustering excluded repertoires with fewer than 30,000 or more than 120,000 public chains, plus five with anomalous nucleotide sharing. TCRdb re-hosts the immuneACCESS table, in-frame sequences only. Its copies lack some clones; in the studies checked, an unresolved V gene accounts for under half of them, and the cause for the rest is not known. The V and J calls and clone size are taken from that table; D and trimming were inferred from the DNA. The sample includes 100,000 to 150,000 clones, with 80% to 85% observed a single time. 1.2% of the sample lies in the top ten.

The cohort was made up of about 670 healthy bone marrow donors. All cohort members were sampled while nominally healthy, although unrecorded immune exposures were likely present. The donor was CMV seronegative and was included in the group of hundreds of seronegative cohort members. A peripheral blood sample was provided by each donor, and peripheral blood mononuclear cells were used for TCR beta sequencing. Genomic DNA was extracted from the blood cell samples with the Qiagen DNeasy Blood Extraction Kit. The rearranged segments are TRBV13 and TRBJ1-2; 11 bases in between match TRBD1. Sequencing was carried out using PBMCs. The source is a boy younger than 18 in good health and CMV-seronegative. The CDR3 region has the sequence CASSTGQGAGGYTF. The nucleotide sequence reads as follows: TGTGCCAGCAGCACCGGACAGGGGGCGGGGGGCTACACCTTC.